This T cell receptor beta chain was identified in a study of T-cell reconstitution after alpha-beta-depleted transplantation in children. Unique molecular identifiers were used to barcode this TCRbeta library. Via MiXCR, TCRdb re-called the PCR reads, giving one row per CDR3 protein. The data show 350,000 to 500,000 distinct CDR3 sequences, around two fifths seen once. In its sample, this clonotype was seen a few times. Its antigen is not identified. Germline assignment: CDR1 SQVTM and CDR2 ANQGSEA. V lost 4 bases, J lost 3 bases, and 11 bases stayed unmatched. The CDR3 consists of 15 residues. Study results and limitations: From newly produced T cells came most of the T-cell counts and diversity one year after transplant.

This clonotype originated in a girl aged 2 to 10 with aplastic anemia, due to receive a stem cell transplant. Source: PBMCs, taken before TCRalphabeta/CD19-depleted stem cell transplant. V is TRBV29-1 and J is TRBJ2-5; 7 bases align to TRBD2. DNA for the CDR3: TGCAGCGTTGTAGGTGGGAGGGCCCTCAAAGAGACCCAGTACTTC. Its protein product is CSVVGGRALKETQYF.